This paragraph reports one T cell receptor (beta chain). Its antigen is not identified. These data belong to a study of T-cell memory formation after mild COVID-19. General study results and limits: Contracting clones localized mainly to CM and EM when CD4+ and mainly to EMRA when CD8+.

The CDR3 is made up of 14 amino acids. Trimming removed 3 bases at V and 2 bases at J, with 11 bases between. CDR1 is MGHRA, CDR2 YSYEKL, per germline. Libraries for TCRalpha and TCRbeta carried sample barcodes and unique molecular identifiers via 5'RACE. A single record per CDR3 protein comes from TCRdb applying MiXCR to the 5' RACE reads. The table has 200,000 to 250,000 distinct CDR3 sequences, just over 15% seen once. The chain links TRBV4-1 to TRBJ2-7; D is undetermined. This sequence was found in an adult woman who had mild COVID-19 (a few samples of this study predate the infection). Cell type and time point are not known. The sample consisted of PBMCs or a T cell subset sorted from them (not recorded which). The CDR3 sequence is CASSHLGNTYEQYF. The DNA of the CDR3 is TGCGCCAGCAGCCATCTAGGGAATACCTACGAGCAGTACTTC.